One and the same sample provided the 9 T cell receptor beta chains below, sequenced in a study of blood T cells in healthy people across ages. Sample-barcoded 5' priming and a J-beta primer mix drove a second PCR of roughly 7 to 11 cycles. One entry per CDR3 protein, called by TCRdb with MiXCR from the 5' RACE reads. Of around 1,900,000 distinct CDR3 sequences detected, 39% appear once; the ten largest clones hold about 23%. Source material: blood. These receptor sequences come from a human donor in good health.

The rearrangement uses TRBV30 and TRBJ1-5, with 8 nucleotides matching TRBD1. The J segment lost 7 bases and the V segment lost 5 bases, leaving 7 bases of the junction unmatched. Germline loops: CDR1 GTSNPN, CDR2 SVGIG (reference sequence). The CDR3 sequence is 13 residues long. The CDR3 region has the DNA TGTGCCTGGGACCAGGGGGCTGGACAGCCCCAGCATTTT. Translation gives CAWDQGAGQPQHF.

The V call is TRBV7-3, the J call TRBJ2-1, with 14 bases identical to TRBD2. The CDR3 loop spans 16 amino acids. Trimming removed 5 bases from V and 4 bases from J; junction bases left unmatched: 4. Germline CDR1 and CDR2: SGHTA and FQGTGA. This CDR3 reads CASSTTSGGGYNEQFF. The CDR3 region has the DNA TGTGCCAGCAGCACGACTAGCGGGGGGGGTTACAATGAGCAGTTCTTC. Full variable domain (remainder filled in from reference TRBV7-3 and TRBJ2-1): GAGVSQTPSNKVTEKGKYVELRCDPISGHTALYWYRQSLGQGPEFLIYFQGTGAADDSGLPNDRFFAVRPEGSVSTLKIQRTERGDSAVYLCASSTTSGGGYNEQFFGPGTRLTVL.

The V and J genes are TRBV20-1 and TRBJ2-1; D unresolved. The CDR3 consists of 13 residues. The V and J ends lost 5 bases and 5 bases respectively, with 13 bases between them. In germline, CDR1 is DFQATT, CDR2 SNEGSKA (reference sequence). The CDR3 loop is CSARRSLNNEQFF. CDR3 DNA: TGCAGTGCTCGACGGTCCCTGAACAATGAGCAGTTCTTC.

V is TRBV5-1 and J is TRBJ2-7, with no clear D. The CDR3 loop spans 13 amino acids. Germline V CDR1 and CDR2: SGHRS, YFSETQ. The V gene lost 4 bases and the J gene lost 1 base, with 9 bases spanning the gap. The chain's CDR3 is CASSMEMSYEQYF. CDR3 bases: TGCGCCAGCAGCATGGAGATGTCCTACGAGCAGTACTTC. The full variable domain, its missing parts supplied by reference TRBV5-1 and TRBJ2-7, is KAGVTQTPRYLIKTRGQQVTLSCSPISGHRSVSWYQQTPGQGLQFLFEYFSETQRNKGNFPGRFSGRQFSNSRSEMNVSTLELGDSALYLCASSMEMSYEQYFGPGTRLTVT.

This rearrangement joins TRBV7-2 to TRBJ2-1; D perhaps matches TRBD2 (5 bases). Germline-derived CDR1 and CDR2 are SGHTA and FQGNSA. Trimming took off 1 base at V and 7 bases at J, with 11 bases between the two ends. CDR3 length: 14 amino acids. The CDR3 bases are TGTGCCAGCAGCTTAGGGGCTAGAGGGAATGAGCAGTTCTTC. Translating it yields CASSLGARGNEQFF.

The J gene is TRBJ2-2, the V gene TRBV6-5; the D is unclear. V lost 0 bases to trimming and J lost 12 bases, with 11 bases between them. Germline lookup yields CDR1 MNHEY and CDR2 SVGAGI. CDR3 length: 13 amino acids. The CDR3 DNA reads TGTGCCAGCAGTTACTCGAATGGGGTTCAGCTGTTTTTT. Translating it yields CASSYSNGVQLFF.

The rearrangement links TRBV6-1 to TRBJ1-2; a weak D match, TRBD1 (5 bases). Trimming removed 10 bases from V and 7 bases from J, with 22 bases in between. The CDR3 contains 14 residues. Germline lookup yields CDR1 MNHNS and CDR2 SASEGT. The chain's CDR3 is CANSPQGLKGGYTF. In DNA, the CDR3 is TGTGCCAACTCCCCCCAGGGACTCAAGGGTGGCTACACCTTC.

A word on this clonotype: Germline and junction disagree at one end, which may indicate a read error. The V call is TRBV28, the J call TRBJ2-4; 7 bases line up with TRBD1. The J call is doubtful: the DNA matches TRBJ2-7 better. This CDR3 is built from 15 residues. Per the germline V gene, CDR1 is MDHEN and CDR2 is SYDVKM. DNA for the CDR3: TGTGCCCGCAGTTCCGGGACAGAGACTTCCTACGAGCAGTACTTC. It translates to CARSSGTETSYEQYF.

This clonotype was counted a few times. The J gene is TRBJ2-5, the V gene TRBV20-1; D not resolved. The CDR3 is made up of 14 amino acids. The germline V gene has CDR1 DFQATT and CDR2 SNEGSKA (reference sequence). The V gene lost 0 bases and the J gene lost 5 bases, with 13 bases spanning the gap. This CDR3 is CSARDRFGRETQYF. As DNA, the CDR3 is TGCAGTGCTAGAGATCGTTTCGGTCGGGAGACCCAGTACTTC.